Presented here are 21 T cell receptor beta chains from one specimen sequenced in a study of regulatory dendritic cells for organ transplantation (TCRdb year 2017). Libraries were made using the immunoSEQ multiplex PCR assay. TCRdb stores this immuneACCESS table with in-frame sequences only. Part of the clones is absent; in the studies checked, under half of the shortfall reflects unresolved V genes, and no reason is known for the rest. The sample contains just under 30,000 clones, nearly 80% of them found a single time. Together, the top ten hold roughly 2.2% of the sample. Sequences were obtained from memory CD4+ T cells from blood. This specimen's cell subset or site label, interpreted: CD45RO+ memory T cells. Receptors originate from a human donor in good health.

This clone was seen more than once but under ten times. The rearrangement joins TRBV5-4 to TRBJ1-1, with 7 bases that match TRBD1. The trim removed 4 bases at V and 7 bases at J, leaving 10 bases unmatched. The CDR3 extends over 14 amino acids. Germline V gene sequence: CDR1 SGHNT, CDR2 YYREEE (reference sequence). CDR3 sequence: CASSPDRASYEAFF. The CDR3 DNA reads TGTGCCAGCAGCCCAGACAGGGCCTCTTATGAAGCTTTCTTT.

The chain recombines TRBV7-9 with TRBJ2-7, with D uncertain. Germline CDR1 is SEHNR and CDR2 is FQNEAQ (reference sequence). CDR3 length equals 15 residues. V lost 1 base and J 4 bases, leaving 14 bases between the germline ends. CDR3 sequence: CASSLGHSKGYEQYF. DNA of the CDR3: TGTGCCAGCAGCTTAGGGCATTCGAAGGGATACGAGCAGTACTTC.

The gene calls are TRBV7-2 and TRBJ2-2; 8 bases agree with TRBD2. The J segment lost 6 bases and the V segment lost 1 base, leaving 10 bases of the junction unmatched. This CDR3 has 17 amino acids. From germline, CDR1 is SGHTA and CDR2 FQGNSA. DNA of the CDR3: TGTGCCAGCAGCTTAGTAATTCCAGCGGGAGCCCCCGGGGAGCTGTTTTTT. Encoded protein: CASSLVIPAGAPGELFF. Full variable domain (outside the CDR3, taken from reference TRBV7-2 and TRBJ2-2): GAGVSQSPSNKVTEKGKDVELRCDPISGHTALYWYRQSLGQGLEFLIYFQGNSAPDKSGLPSDRFSAERTGGSVSTLTIQRTQQEDSAVYLCASSLVIPAGAPGELFFGEGSRLTVL.

V gene TRBV20-1 combines with J gene TRBJ1-2; no clear D. The CDR3 is 9 residues long. Germline loops: CDR1 DFQATT, CDR2 SNEGSKA (reference sequence). Trimming removed 1 base at V and 7 bases at J, with 1 base between. In DNA form, the CDR3 reads TGCAGTGCTAGAGGTGGCTACACCTTC. Protein: CSARGGYTF.

This chain uses TRBV5-4 with TRBJ1-2; D not resolved. Germline V CDR1 and CDR2: SGHNT, YYREEE (reference sequence). This CDR3 region has 13 residues. The germline V and J ends were trimmed by 4 bases and 4 bases, with 11 bases remaining between them. The CDR3 DNA is TGTGCCAGCAGCCCGATAGCCTCCTATGGCTACACCTTC. The encoded protein is CASSPIASYGYTF. The full variable domain, in which reference TRBV5-4 and TRBJ1-2 provide the parts outside the CDR3, is ETGVTQSPTHLIKTRGQQVTLRCSSQSGHNTVSWYQQALGQGPQFIFQYYREEENGRGNFPPRFSGLQFPNYSSELNVNALELDDSALYLCASSPIASYGYTFGSGTRLTVV.

V and J are TRBV28 and TRBJ1-2; no firm D call. The length of the CDR3 is 11 residues. Germline CDR1 MDHEN, CDR2 SYDVKM. V lost 11 bases, J lost 3 bases, and 10 bases lay in between. The CDR3 sequence is CAWGRDYGYTF. The CDR3 nucleotides are TGTGCCTGGGGTAGGGACTATGGCTACACCTTC.

The gene calls are TRBV29-1 and TRBJ2-3; 14 nucleotides agree with TRBD2. The CDR3 loop spans 15 amino acids. CDR1 is SQVTM, CDR2 ANQGSEA, per germline. V gave up 8 bases and J gave up 2 bases; unmatched junction bases: 6. CDR3 coding DNA: TGCAGCTTGGGGACTAGCGGGGGTTTCACAGATACGCAGTATTTT. As protein: CSLGTSGGFTDTQYF.

J is TRBJ1-4 and V is TRBV4-2; D may be TRBD1 (6 bases). This CDR3 contains 14 residues. CDR1 is LGHNA and CDR2 is YNFKEQ in the germline V gene. V lost 8 bases and J lost 7, with 17 bases in between. CDR3 nucleotide sequence: TGTGCCAGCGGTGAGGGGGTTTCTTTTGAAAAACTGTTTTTT. It codes for CASGEGVSFEKLFF.

The V and J genes are TRBV5-1 and TRBJ2-3; D not resolved. CDR1 is SGHRS, CDR2 YFSETQ, per germline. The CDR3 extends over 14 amino acids. Trimming took off 0 bases at V and 0 bases at J, with 5 bases between the two ends. This CDR3 reads CASSLGGSTDTQYF. CDR3 bases: TGCGCCAGCAGCTTGGGCGGTAGCACAGATACGCAGTATTTT.

V gene TRBV19 combines with J gene TRBJ1-2; TRBD1 is a possible D gene (6 bases). Germline CDR1 is LNHDA and CDR2 is SQIVND (reference sequence). V dropped 5 bases and J dropped 7 bases, with 17 bases sitting between them. The CDR3 length is 14 residues. For the CDR3, the DNA is TGTGCCAGTAGTCCTCAATCGGGGGCCGGTGGCTACACCTTC. This gives the protein CASSPQSGAGGYTF. The whole variable domain, filled in from reference TRBV19 and TRBJ1-2, reads DGGITQSPKYLFRKEGQNVTLSCEQNLNHDAMYWYRQDPGQGLRLIYYSQIVNDFQKGDIAEGYSVSREKKESFPLTVTSAQKNPTAFYLCASSPQSGAGGYTFGSGTRLTVV.

The V gene is TRBV11-2, the J gene TRBJ2-5; the D gene is possibly TRBD1 (6 bases). In germline, CDR1 is SGHAT, CDR2 FQNNGV. Trimming cost V 5 bases and J 1 base, with 11 bases left between them. The CDR3 loop spans 14 amino acids. Written as DNA, the CDR3 is TGTGCCAGCAGCGCAGGGGCATTCCAAGAGACCCAGTACTTC. This sequence encodes CASSAGAFQETQYF.

This chain uses TRBV29-1 with TRBJ2-1, with 11 nucleotides matching TRBD2. CDR3 length: 14 residues. Trimming at V came to 8 bases and at J to 7 bases, leaving 10 bases not matched to a gene. Germline V gene lookup returns CDR1 SQVTM and CDR2 ANQGSEA. As DNA, the CDR3 is TGCAGCCACCCATCGACTAGCGGGACGAATGAGCAGTTCTTC. The encoded protein is CSHPSTSGTNEQFF.

This rearrangement joins TRBV9 to TRBJ2-1; TRBD2 agrees at 10 bases. J was trimmed by 10 bases and V by 4 bases; bases with no gene match: 11. Germline CDR1 is SGDLS and CDR2 is YYNGEE. The CDR3 is 15 amino acids. The CDR3 DNA reads TGTGCCAGCAGCCCCCGGCTAGCGGGGGAGTCGGAGCAGTTCTTC. It specifies CASSPRLAGESEQFF.

The J gene is TRBJ1-5, the V gene TRBV19; the D is unclear. V was cut by 7 bases and J by 11 bases, with 12 bases left in between. Germline V lookup: CDR1 LNHDA, CDR2 SQIVND (reference sequence). This CDR3 comprises 11 residues. As DNA, the CDR3 is TGTGCCAGTAATCCCCCCCCCACCCAGCATTTT. This encodes CASNPPPTQHF.

Here the CDR3 DNA reads TGTGCCAGCAGCTCGGGACGCGGGGGGGCCTACGAGCAGTACTTC. Protein: CASSSGRGGAYEQYF. The rearrangement uses TRBV5-4 and TRBJ2-7; 9 bases match TRBD2. CDR1 is SGHNT and CDR2 is YYREEE in the germline V gene (reference sequence). The CDR3 extends over 15 amino acids. V shed 3 bases, J shed 2 bases, and the junction held 6 bases outside the gene matches.

This chain links TRBV27 with TRBJ1-1, with 7 bases fitting TRBD1. V trimming: 6 bases; J trimming: 0 bases; junction bases outside the gene matches: 4. The CDR3 spans 14 residues. Germline CDR1 is MNHEY and CDR2 is SMNVEV (reference sequence). Here the CDR3 reads CASRGDRLNTEAFF. CDR3 sequence (DNA): TGTGCCAGCAGGGGGGACAGACTGAACACTGAAGCTTTCTTT.

The rearrangement uses TRBV6-5 and TRBJ1-1; D uncertain. Trimming removed 4 bases at V and 1 base at J, with 10 bases between. This CDR3 is 14 amino acids long. Per the germline V gene, CDR1 is MNHEY and CDR2 is SVGAGI. CDR3 in DNA: TGTGCCAGCAGTTCGGGGAACTGGAACACTGAAGCTTTCTTT. It yields the protein CASSSGNWNTEAFF.

J is TRBJ2-1 and V is TRBV15; tentatively, D is TRBD1 (5 bases). This CDR3 region has 15 residues. Trimming stripped 0 bases from V and 5 bases from J, with 11 bases between. Germline lookup yields CDR1 LNHNV and CDR2 YYDKDF (reference sequence). The CDR3, as DNA: TGTGCCACCAGCAGAGATCTCTGGGGCAACAATGAGCAGTTCTTC. It yields the protein CATSRDLWGNNEQFF.

There are a few counts of this clone. The chain uses TRBV7-6 and TRBJ1-1; tentative D call: TRBD1 (5 bases). The V end was cut by 4 bases, the J end by 4 bases, with 19 bases between. Germline CDR1 is SGHVS and CDR2 is FNYEAQ. CDR3 length equals 16 residues. The CDR3 nucleotides are TGTGCCAGCAGCTCAACAGGTGGGGTTCGTCGCACTGAAGCTTTCTTT. This translates into CASSSTGGVRRTEAFF.

This clone was seen once. The genes are TRBV10-3 and TRBJ2-1, with TRBD2 matching over 7 bases. The J segment lost 6 bases and the V segment lost 3 bases, leaving 5 bases of the junction unmatched. The germline CDR1 and CDR2 sequences are ENHRY and SYGVKD. The CDR3 has 14 residues. The CDR3 spells CAISDSSGVNEQFF. DNA for the CDR3: TGTGCCATCAGTGACTCAAGCGGGGTCAATGAGCAGTTCTTC.

The CDR3 region is CAWTPLFSGSYEQYF. CDR3 sequence (DNA): TGTGCCTGGACCCCCCTTTTTAGCGGGAGCTACGAGCAGTACTTC. This chain connects TRBV30 to TRBJ2-7; 9 bases are shared with TRBD2. Germline V CDR1 and CDR2: GTSNPN, SVGIG (reference sequence). The CDR3 contains 15 residues. The V gene end was trimmed by 4 bases and the J gene end by 3 bases; junction bases not matched to a gene: 10. Filled out from reference TRBV30 and TRBJ2-7, the complete variable domain reads SQTIHQWPATLVQPVGSPLSLECTVEGTSNPNLYWYRQAAGRGLQLLFYSVGIGQISSEVPQNLSASRPQDRQFILSSKKLLLSDSGFYLCAWTPLFSGSYEQYFGPGTRLTVT.